The text below deals with one T cell receptor beta chain. Its antigen is as yet unknown. The data were obtained in a study of CD8+ T cells in alopecia areata. General study findings and limits: TCR sharing across patients was less clear than in mice, possibly HLA-related. Higher clonality and more expanded CD8+ clones appeared in lesional than normal scalp.

T lymphocytes (CD4+ and CD8+) were sorted from PBMCs. In germline, CDR1 is SGHRS, CDR2 YFSETQ. The CDR3 contains 14 residues. Trimming shortened V by 4 bases and J by 10 bases, and 17 bases separated the two germline ends. Sequencing relied on a cDNA template that was reverse transcribed from extracted RNA. Sequenced by immunoSEQ multiplex PCR; TCRdb stores in-frame clones only, minus some. The table lists about 140,000 clones, about 54% of them singletons, with 4.8% in the top ten. Sequenced sample: CD4+ T cells sorted from blood. The chain couples TRBV5-1 to TRBJ1-4; a possible D gene is TRBD1 (5 bases). The receptor's source is a human donor in good health. This CDR3 reads CASSNPGAIRKLFF. The CDR3 coding sequence is TGCGCCAGCAGCAACCCTGGGGCGATCCGAAAACTGTTTTTT.